This T cell receptor (beta chain) was sequenced for a study of T cells in Graves' hyperthyroidism and ophthalmopathy. Germline CDR1 is LGHDT and CDR2 is YNNKEL (reference sequence). The CDR3 contains 13 residues. V was clipped by 9 bases and J by 4 bases, with 13 bases between them. This clonotype showed up many times. The investigators amplified TCR beta CDR3 regions from RNA transcripts. The TCR CDR3 first-round RT-PCR relied on the HTBI primer set. TCRdb reanalysed the multiplex PCR reads using MiXCR and keeps one entry per CDR3 protein. The sample yields 340,000 or so distinct CDR3 sequences, 20% to 25% seen once. Researchers defined stable Graves' hyperthyroidism as no ophthalmopathy progression within 18 months.

The origin of this receptor is a woman between 45 and 60 years old with Graves' hyperthyroidism. The gene calls are TRBV3-1 and TRBJ1-5; D remains ambiguous. Material for sequencing was blood. In DNA, the CDR3 is TGTGCCAGTTCCCGGGCAGTAAATCAGCCCCAGCATTTT. Translated, it gives CASSRAVNQPQHF.